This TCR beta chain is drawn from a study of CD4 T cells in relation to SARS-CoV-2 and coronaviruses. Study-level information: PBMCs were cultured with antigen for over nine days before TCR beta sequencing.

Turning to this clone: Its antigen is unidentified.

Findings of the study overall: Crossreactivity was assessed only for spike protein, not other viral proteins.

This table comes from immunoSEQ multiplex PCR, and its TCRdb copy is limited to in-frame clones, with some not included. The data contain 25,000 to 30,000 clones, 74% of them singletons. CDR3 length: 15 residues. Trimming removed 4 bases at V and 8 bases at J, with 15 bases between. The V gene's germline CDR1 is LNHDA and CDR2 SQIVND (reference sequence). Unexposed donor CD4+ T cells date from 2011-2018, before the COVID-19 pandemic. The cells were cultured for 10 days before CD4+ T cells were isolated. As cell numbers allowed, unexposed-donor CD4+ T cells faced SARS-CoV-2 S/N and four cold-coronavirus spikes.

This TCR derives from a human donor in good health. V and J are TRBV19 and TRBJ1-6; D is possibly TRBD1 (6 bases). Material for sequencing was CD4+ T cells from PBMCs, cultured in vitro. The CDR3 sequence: CASSRISQGDSPLHF. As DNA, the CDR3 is TGTGCCAGTAGTAGAATTTCACAGGGTGATTCACCCCTCCACTTT.